This T cell receptor (beta chain) is from a study of glioma-infiltrating T cells after dendritic cell vaccination. Background on the study: Samples are from glioblastoma patients in Phase I and II dendritic cell vaccine trials.

CDR1 GTSNPN and CDR2 SVGIG come from the germline V gene (reference sequence). The CDR3 consists of 14 residues. V shed 0 bases and J 6 bases; nucleotides not matched to a gene: 4. This sample's time point: after dendritic cell vaccination, including at tumor progression/relapse. Study-wide points: Few patients contributed both blood and tumor specimens.

Some clones are missing from TCRdb's copy, which holds only in-frame ones; the method was immunoSEQ multiplex PCR. The table lists roughly 60,000 clones, about nine tenths of them singletons, with roughly 11% in the top ten. About this clone: What it binds is not known.

This receptor was obtained from a human donor with glioblastoma. The J gene is TRBJ1-5, the V gene TRBV30; the match to TRBD1 covers 8 bases. The sequencing used blood, collected after dendritic cell vaccination. The CDR3 region has the DNA TGTGCCTGGAGTGTACCAGGGGGCGGTCAGCCCCAGCATTTT. This sequence encodes CAWSVPGGGQPQHF.